The text below deals with one T cell receptor beta chain. The antigen it recognizes is unknown. Per-base quality was not reported, and no clone a single base away is much larger than it. This entry comes from a study of T cell repertoires in cytomegalovirus infection (dated by TCRdb to the late 2010s). For the study in its entirety: Donor HLA type was relevant to the analysis, because carriage of CMV infection together with the matching HLA type was indicated by public TCR beta signatures. Here is what the overall study found, with its caveats: Cumulative frequency of public TCR beta family members discriminated carriers of CMV infection plus the relevant HLA type in this cohort and an independent approximately 340-donor cohort. The ex vivo response was dominated by HLA-C-restricted CMV-specific TCR beta clonotypes, which also provided the single most frequent clonotype in two of eight donors.

V was cut back by 2 bases and J by 5 bases, leaving a gap of 10 bases between them. From the cysteine through the phenylalanine, the CDR3 covers 14 amino acids. This entry keeps only the CDR3 DNA: 42 bases, framed from base 1. As encoded in the germline V gene, CDR1 is SGHRS while CDR2 is YFSETQ. Sequenced using an Illumina HiSeq 1500. TCRdb trimmed the raw reads at Q25, called clones with MiXCR and kept productive beta chains. Identical CDR3 protein sequences are pooled into one entry, listed with their most common genes and DNA. Present in this sample are fewer than 200,000 distinct CDR3 sequences, approximately 15% of which were seen just once. The ten largest clonotypes hold 27% of the sample.

This TCR came from a human donor in good health (CMV status not recorded). Some clones in this sample may be carry-over from other donors' samples. The sequencing sample was made of PBMCs. This chain joins TRBV5-1 to TRBJ1-4, with the D gene not clear enough to name. In nucleotides, the sequence is TGCGCCAGCAGCTTCTACGGAGGAAATGAAAAACTGTTTTTT. This encodes CASSFYGGNEKLFF.